This T cell receptor (beta chain) was profiled in a study of blood T cell repertoires in COVID-19 (dated by TCRdb to 2019 to 2021). Study-level background: Samples covering the acute and convalescent phases of COVID-19 were provided by collaborators in the United States, Italy and Spain. The prospective study material was composed of cDNA or gDNA derived from T cells, B-cell-depleted T cells, or PBMCs. Deeply sampled blood TCRbeta repertoires from subjects exposed to, actively infected with, or recovered from COVID-19 were included in the dataset. A freely available public database, intended as a resource for researchers studying the immune response to SARS-CoV-2, is where the repertoires were released. The samples were drawn from two sources: the first 160 participants of the ongoing ImmuneRACE study, and over 950 subjects contributed by 6 global collaborators. A de-identified subject ID, COVID-19 status, age in years and sex were almost always included in the sample metadata. HLA class I and class II types, where available, came from metadata supplied by the sample provider rather than from assay-based typing.

TCRbeta CDR3 regions were amplified from genomic DNA by means of the immunoSEQ Assay, a bias-controlled multiplex PCR. The authors' analysis ran thus. Nucleated cell counts per sample were estimated from amplification of reference gene primers within the assay. To quantify the absolute abundance of each unique TCRbeta CDR3 rearrangement, sequence reads were collapsed and filtered. For each sample, productive Simpson clonality was calculated as the square root of Simpson's diversity index across productive rearrangements. TCRdb holds this immuneACCESS table with in-frame rearrangements only. Some clones are missing; in checked studies, unresolved V genes explain under half, and the rest has no known cause. V, J and clone size reflect that table, while D and trimming were determined from the DNA. In this sample the table shows fewer than 250,000 clones, more than 75% of which occur a single time. Together, the top ten hold 10% to 15% of the sample.

A note on this clone: Which antigen it targets is not known. Base qualities are not recorded, but no much larger clone differs from it by a single base.

Trimmed from V: 4 bases; trimmed from J: 2 bases; junction bases lacking a gene match: 6. As encoded in the germline V gene (reference sequence), CDR1 is WNHNN while CDR2 is SYGVQD. Measured from the cysteine to the phenylalanine, the CDR3 is 15 residues long. Solely the CDR3 DNA is kept, with 45 bases framed from the first base. Whole blood was collected in K2EDTA tubes by collaborating institutions according to the institutions' own protocols. For TCRbeta analysis, collaborators shipped samples in one of three forms: frozen whole blood, isolated PBMCs, or DNA extracted from either of those sample types. The paper's findings and limits, for the study overall: How much clinical and demographic metadata was included differed by source and by participant, and the metadata was provided uncurated.

The V gene is TRBV10-1 and the J gene is TRBJ2-5, with TRBD1 identical over 8 junction bases. Material for sequencing was peripheral blood. The source is a woman aged 40 to 55 with acute or convalescent COVID-19. DNA sequence: TGCGCCAGCAGTGCTGGACAGGGCCCACAAGAGACCCAGTACTTC. The translation is CASSAGQGPQETQYF.